In its sample, the clone carrying this TCR beta chain was seen a few times. These data originate in a study of blood T cell repertoires in COVID-19. Clones were sequenced by immunoSEQ multiplex PCR, and TCRdb holds only the in-frame ones, with some missing. The sample records 97,000 or so clones, 70% to 85% being singletons. The sequence was obtained from a man in his 70s with active or convalescent COVID-19. The sample consisted of peripheral blood.

DNA of the CDR3: TGTGCCAGCAGCTTAACTGGCGGGGTGAGCGAGCAGTACTTC. Its translation: CASSLTGGVSEQYF. V and J are TRBV11-3 and TRBJ2-7; possible D gene TRBD2, 6 bases. CDR3 size: 14 residues. CDR1 and CDR2 (germline): SGHNT, YENEEA. The V and J ends lost 2 bases and 6 bases respectively, with 14 bases between them.